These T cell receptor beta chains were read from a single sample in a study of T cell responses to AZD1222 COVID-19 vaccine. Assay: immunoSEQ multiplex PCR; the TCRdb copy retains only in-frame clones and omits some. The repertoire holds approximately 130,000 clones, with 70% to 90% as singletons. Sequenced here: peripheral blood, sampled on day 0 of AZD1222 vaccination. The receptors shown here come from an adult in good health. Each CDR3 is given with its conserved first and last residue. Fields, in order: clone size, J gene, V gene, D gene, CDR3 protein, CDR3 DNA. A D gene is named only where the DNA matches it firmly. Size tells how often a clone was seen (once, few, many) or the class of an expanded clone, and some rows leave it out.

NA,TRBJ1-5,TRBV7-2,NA,CASSAMEGYNQPQHF,TGTGCCAGCAGCGCCATGGAGGGCTACAATCAGCCCCAGCATTTT
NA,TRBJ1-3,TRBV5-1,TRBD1,CASSRGTGGGNTIYF,TGCGCCAGCAGCAGAGGGACAGGGGGTGGAAACACCATATATTTT
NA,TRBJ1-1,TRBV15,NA,CATSREVGEPAFF,TGTGCCACCAGCAGAGAGGTGGGGGAGCCAGCTTTCTTT
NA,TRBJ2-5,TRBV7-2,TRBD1,CASRKDRGKETQYF,TGTGCCAGCAGAAAGGACAGGGGGAAAGAGACCCAGTACTTC
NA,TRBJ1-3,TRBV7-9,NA,CASSPDGGNTIYF,TGTGCCAGCAGCCCGGACGGTGGAAACACCATATATTTT
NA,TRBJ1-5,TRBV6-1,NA,CASSEATWGGDQPQHF,TGTGCCAGCAGTGAAGCGACATGGGGCGGTGATCAGCCCCAGCATTTT
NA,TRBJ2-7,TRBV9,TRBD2,CASSVEASGGYEQYF,TGTGCCAGCAGCGTAGAAGCTAGCGGGGGCTACGAGCAGTACTTC
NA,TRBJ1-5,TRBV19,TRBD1,CASSPTGGRNQPQHF,TGTGCCAGTAGCCCGACAGGGGGCCGCAATCAGCCCCAGCATTTT
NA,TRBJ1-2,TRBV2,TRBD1,CASGGTGSYYGYTF,TGTGCCAGCGGCGGGACAGGTTCATACTATGGCTACACCTTC
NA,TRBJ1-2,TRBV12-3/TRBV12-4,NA,CASSLRGGYGYTF,TGTGCCAGCAGTTTAAGGGGGGGGTATGGCTACACCTTC
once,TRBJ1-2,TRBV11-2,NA,CASSFGAATGYTF,TGTGCCAGCAGCTTTGGGGCAGCTACAGGCTACACCTTC
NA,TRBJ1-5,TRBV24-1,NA,CATSDRTRGRDQPQHF,TGTGCCACCAGTGACCGTACCAGGGGACGAGATCAGCCCCAGCATTTT
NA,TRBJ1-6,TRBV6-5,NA,CASSSSRAQRGSPLHF,TGTGCCAGCAGTTCCTCCAGGGCTCAGAGGGGTTCACCCCTCCACTTT
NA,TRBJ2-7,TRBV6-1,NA,CASSEGVTYEQYF,TGTGCCAGCAGTGAAGGCGTGACCTACGAGCAGTACTTC
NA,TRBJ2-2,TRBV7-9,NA,CASSLLRQRDIGELFF,TGTGCCAGCAGCTTACTGAGGCAGAGGGATATAGGGGAGCTGTTTTTT
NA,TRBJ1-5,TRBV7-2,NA,CASGTGPQPQHF,TGTGCCAGCGGTACAGGGCCTCAGCCCCAGCATTTT
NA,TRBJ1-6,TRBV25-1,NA,CASTSPKGVPYNSPLHF,TGTGCCAGCACCTCCCCTAAAGGGGTCCCCTATAATTCACCCCTCCACTTT
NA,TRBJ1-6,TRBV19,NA,CASSLGFNSPLHF,TGTGCCAGTAGTTTAGGGTTTAATTCACCCCTCCACTTT
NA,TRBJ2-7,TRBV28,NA,CASSKGGSTSYEQYF,TGTGCCAGCAGCAAGGGAGGCAGCACCTCCTACGAGCAGTACTTC
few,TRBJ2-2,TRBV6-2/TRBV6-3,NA,CASSQDSTTGELFF,TGTGCCAGCAGCCAGGACTCTACCACCGGGGAGCTGTTTTTT
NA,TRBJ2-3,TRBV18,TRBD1,CASSPSNAGTASTDTQYF,TGTGCCAGCTCACCTTCAAATGCCGGGACAGCTAGCACAGATACGCAGTATTTT
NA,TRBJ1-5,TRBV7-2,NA,CASSLPLEPQHF,TGTGCCAGCAGCTTACCCTTAGAGCCCCAGCATTTT
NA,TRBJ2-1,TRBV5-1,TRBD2,CASSLFTASGSSYNEQFF,TGCGCCAGCAGCTTGTTTACGGCTAGCGGGAGCTCCTACAATGAGCAGTTCTTC
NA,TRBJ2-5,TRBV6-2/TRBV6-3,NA,CASSWGRETQYF,TGTGCCAGCAGTTGGGGCCGAGAGACCCAGTACTTC
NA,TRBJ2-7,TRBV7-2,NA,CASSLVGEASSYEQYF,TGTGCCAGCAGCTTAGTCGGAGAGGCTAGCTCCTACGAGCAGTACTTC
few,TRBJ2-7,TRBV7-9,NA,CASSFSAPLAFEQYF,TGTGCCAGCAGCTTCAGCGCCCCCTTAGCGTTCGAGCAGTACTTC
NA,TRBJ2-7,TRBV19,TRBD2,CASSIPLAGGSEQYF,TGTGCCAGTAGTATTCCCCTAGCGGGAGGGTCCGAGCAGTACTTC
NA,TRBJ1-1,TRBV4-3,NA,CASSQDSGAVGGRAFF,TGCGCCAGCAGCCAAGATAGTGGCGCCGTAGGGGGGCGAGCTTTCTTT
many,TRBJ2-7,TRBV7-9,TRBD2,CASSPGLAGGRYEQYF,TGTGCCAGCAGCCCGGGACTAGCGGGGGGTAGGTACGAGCAGTACTTC
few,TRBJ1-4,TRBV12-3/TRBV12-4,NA,CASSSLLGEKLFF,TGTGCCAGCAGTTCTCTATTGGGTGAAAAACTGTTTTTT
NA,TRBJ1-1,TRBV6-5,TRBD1,CASIQGGEAFF,TGTGCCAGCATTCAGGGGGGTGAAGCTTTCTTT
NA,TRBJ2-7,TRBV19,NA,CASSIGTRQYF,TGTGCCAGTAGTATAGGCACGCGACAGTACTTC
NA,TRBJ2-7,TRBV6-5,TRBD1,CASSYRDRGSYEQYF,TGTGCCAGCAGTTACCGGGACAGGGGATCCTACGAGCAGTACTTC
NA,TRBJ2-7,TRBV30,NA,CAWSQKTDWVEQYF,TGTGCCTGGAGTCAAAAGACCGATTGGGTCGAGCAGTACTTC
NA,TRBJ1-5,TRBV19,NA,CASSIVRNQPQHF,TGTGCCAGTAGTATAGTTCGCAATCAGCCCCAGCATTTT
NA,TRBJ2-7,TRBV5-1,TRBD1,CASSLASRTGNYEQYF,TGCGCCAGCAGCTTGGCCTCTCGGACAGGTAATTACGAGCAGTACTTC
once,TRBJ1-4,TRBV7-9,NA,CASSLGQINEKLFF,TGTGCCAGCAGCTTAGGGCAGATTAATGAAAAACTGTTTTTT
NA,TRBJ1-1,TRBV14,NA,CASSQAGALNTEAFF,TGTGCCAGCAGCCAAGCCGGTGCGTTGAACACTGAAGCTTTCTTT
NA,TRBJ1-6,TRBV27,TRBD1,CASSPSQNRGGSPLHF,TGTGCCAGCAGTCCCTCCCAAAACAGGGGCGGTTCACCCCTCCACTTT
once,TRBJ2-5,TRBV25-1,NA,CASSDPGGLETQYF,TGTGCCAGCAGTGACCCCGGGGGGCTAGAGACCCAGTACTTC
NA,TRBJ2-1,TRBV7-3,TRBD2,CASSLTSGSPYNEQFF,TGTGCCAGCAGCTTAACTAGCGGGAGCCCCTACAATGAGCAGTTCTTC
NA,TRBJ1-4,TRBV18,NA,CASSGSGSLNEKLFF,TGTGCCAGCTCTGGTTCTGGTAGCCTTAATGAAAAACTGTTTTTT
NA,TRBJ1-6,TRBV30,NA,CAWSVQGRGQPLHF,TGTGCCTGGAGTGTGCAGGGAAGGGGCCAACCCCTCCACTTT
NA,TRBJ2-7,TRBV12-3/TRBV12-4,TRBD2,CASGTSGVHEQYF,TGTGCCAGCGGCACTAGCGGGGTCCACGAGCAGTACTTC
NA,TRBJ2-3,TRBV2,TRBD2,CASTPGRALDTQYF,TGTGCCAGCACCCCAGGGAGGGCCCTAGATACGCAGTATTTT
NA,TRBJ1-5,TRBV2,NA,CATQVLLQHF,TGTGCCACACAGGTTCTCCTCCAGCATTTT
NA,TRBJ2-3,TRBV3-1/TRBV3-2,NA,CASSSGSWDTQYF,TGTGCCAGCAGCTCCGGTAGTTGGGATACGCAGTATTTT
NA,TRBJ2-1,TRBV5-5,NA,CASSFLRGAYNEQFF,TGTGCCAGCAGCTTTCTGCGCGGGGCCTACAATGAGCAGTTCTTC
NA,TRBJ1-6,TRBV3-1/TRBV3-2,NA,CASSPERSYNSPLHF,TGTGCCAGCAGCCCAGAACGATCCTATAATTCACCCCTCCACTTT
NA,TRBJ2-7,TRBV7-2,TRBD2,CASSSHRTSGQSSYEQYF,TGTGCCAGCAGCTCGCACCGAACTAGCGGGCAAAGCTCCTACGAGCAGTACTTC
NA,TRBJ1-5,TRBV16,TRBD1,CASSQRGQADQPQHF,TGTGCCAGCAGCCAAAGAGGACAGGCAGATCAGCCCCAGCATTTT
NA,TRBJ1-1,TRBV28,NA,CASIQITVVTEAFF,TGTGCCAGCATCCAGATTACAGTAGTAACTGAAGCTTTCTTT
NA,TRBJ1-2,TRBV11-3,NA,CASSSRQATANYGYTF,TGTGCCAGCAGCTCGCGACAGGCGACAGCTAACTATGGCTACACCTTC